This TCR beta chain was retrieved from a study of T cell changes during pregnancy in multiple sclerosis. The protocol was immunoSEQ multiplex PCR, while the TCRdb copy is restricted to in-frame clones and leaves out a portion. The sample consists of over 85,000 clones, around 93% of them appearing once. CDR1 GTSNPN and CDR2 SVGIG come from the germline V gene (reference sequence). This CDR3 has 13 residues. V was pared by 4 bases and J by 6 bases, with 10 bases between. The clonotype was recovered from a female donor in good health, enrolled as a control in a pregnancy study. Sample: peripheral blood, taken in the first trimester of pregnancy. The rearrangement uses TRBV30 and TRBJ1-6; D might be TRBD1 (6 bases). CDR3: CAWKVGGNSPLHF. The CDR3 coding sequence is TGTGCCTGGAAGGTAGGGGGTAATTCACCCCTCCACTTT.